A selection of T cell receptor beta chains follows, all from one sample in a study of CXCR3-negative and CXCR3-positive naive CD8 T cells. TCRdb re-called the 5' RACE reads; one entry per CDR3 protein, DNA not given. The sample totals approximately 100,000 distinct CDR3 sequences. The specimen sequenced was naive CXCR3- CD8+ T cells from blood. Source of these receptors: a human donor in good health. Some clones in this sample may be carry-over from other donors' samples. Both conserved end residues are part of each CDR3.

TRBJ2-7 TRBV15 CATSRDARGPAYEQYF
TRBJ2-3 TRBV4-1 CASSQGSRTGTGYTDTQYF
TRBJ1-2 TRBV7-9 CASSSSPYANYGYTF
TRBJ2-1 TRBV12-3/TRBV12-4 CASSLTSAHNEQFF
TRBJ1-1 TRBV25-1 CASEDTFNTEAFF
TRBJ2-1 TRBV10-3 CATRPGLAGVGEQFF
TRBJ2-7 TRBV7-9 CASSPPGQGAEEQYF
TRBJ2-7 TRBV29-1 CSVEDRDRGFSYEQYF
TRBJ2-7 TRBV28 CDSSYSGTTYEQYF
TRBJ2-1 TRBV6-2/TRBV6-3 CASSYGDSFYNEQFF
TRBJ2-4 TRBV28 CASSFSTGAKNIQYF
TRBJ2-3 TRBV14 CASTPTAGYTDTQYF
TRBJ2-1 TRBV29-1 CSVYGLADPSSYNEQFF
TRBJ2-7 TRBV5-1 CASSPVAGASSYEQYF
TRBJ1-2 TRBV7-9 CASHRGPGADGYTF
TRBJ2-5 TRBV28 CASSPEGNQETQYF
TRBJ2-7 TRBV29-1 CSVTTRYSYEQYF
TRBJ2-7 TRBV27 CASSFPRPTSGTPYEQYF
TRBJ1-5 TRBV7-9 CASSLGPGNQPQHF
TRBJ2-1 TRBV7-3 CASSPEGWNEQFF
TRBJ2-1 TRBV28 CASRGRGYNEQFF
TRBJ1-1 TRBV7-9 CASSVPNINTEAFF
TRBJ2-7 TRBV5-1 CASSLGSGSGDIYEQYF
TRBJ1-1 TRBV7-3 CASRVAGLTEAFF
TRBJ1-5 TRBV28 CASSWGIPSTGGYSNQPQHF
TRBJ2-4 TRBV7-9 CASSLPGKGNIQYF
TRBJ2-7 TRBV2 CASRDRSSYEQYF
TRBJ2-7 TRBV7-2 CASSSPGTSLPYEQYF
TRBJ1-1 TRBV6-2/TRBV6-3 CASSYFGVGTEAFF
TRBJ1-1 TRBV7-9 CASSLANIAWGNTEAFF
TRBJ2-1 TRBV11-2 CASSPPLALSYNEQFF
TRBJ2-3 TRBV29-1 CSVLIGSATSTDTQYF
TRBJ1-1 TRBV20-1 CSAGTANTEAFF
TRBJ2-5 TRBV15 CATSRGPRGAETQYF
TRBJ2-7 TRBV11-2 CASSFTSEYEQYF
TRBJ2-2 TRBV12-3/TRBV12-4 CASSLWLNTGELFF